Below are 27 T cell receptor beta chains sequenced from a single sample in a study of tumor-infiltrating lymphocytes in primary liver carcinoma. TCR beta cDNA was prepared out of around 460 ng total RNA by means of a constant-region primer. The TCR beta library was amplified through three nested multiplex PCR rounds in a modified ARM-PCR procedure. The study ran its first two PCR rounds for 9 to 10 cycles each, using TRBV1-TRBV30 forward primers and a C-beta reverse primer. TCRdb re-derived calls from the multiplex PCR reads in MiXCR, one entry per CDR3 protein. This sample has more than 70,000 distinct CDR3 sequences, with about 75% found just once. Unsorted bulk tissue, about 20-32 mg of it, served as the source for co-extraction of RNA and DNA. Sequencing was done on a sample of tumor-adjacent normal liver tissue. The source is a man aged 35 to 55 with primary liver carcinoma and hepatitis B virus infection.

In the case of this clonotype: Compared with germline, one end of the junction differs, possibly owing to a read error. The chain has TRBV7-9 and TRBJ2-4; D might be TRBD2 (5 bases). The CDR3 extends over 12 amino acids. Germline V gene data show CDR1 as SEHNR and CDR2 as FQNEAQ (reference sequence). The CDR3 nucleotides read TGTGCCAGCAGCTTGGGTGGCGGGCTTCAGCACTTC. This translates into CASSLGGGLQHF.

Concerning this clonotype itself: Because the CDR3 is missing its conserved closing phenylalanine or tryptophan, this is likely a read error. V usage is TRBV4-2 and J usage is TRBJ1-6; possible D gene TRBD1, 5 bases. The CDR3 extends over 18 amino acids. Germline values: CDR1 LGHNA, CDR2 YNFKEQ. CDR3 protein: CASNQDYGGGGYNSPLHI. CDR3 bases: TGTGCCAGCAACCAAGATTATGGGGGGGGTGGCTATAATTCACCCCTCCACATT.

In regard to this clonotype: No conserved phenylalanine or tryptophan is present at the end of the CDR3, so a read error is the likely explanation. The chain recombines TRBV10-1 with TRBJ2-1, with TRBD1 matching 7 bases. CDR3 length: 15 residues. The V gene's germline CDR1 is WNHNN and CDR2 SYGVQD (reference sequence). The CDR3 sequence is CASSPGTAHYDEQFL. The CDR3 DNA reads TGCGCGAGCAGCCCCGGGACAGCGCATTACGATGAGCAGTTCTTA.

Regarding this clonotype: A read error may produce the germline difference seen at one junction end. This chain connects TRBV12-3 or TRBV12-4 to TRBJ2-1; TRBD2 aligns across 11 bases. The CDR3 loop spans 14 amino acids. The CDR3 loop reads CASKRLAGYNDQFF. In DNA, the CDR3 is TGTGCCAGCAAGCGACTAGCGGGGTACAATGATCAGTTCTTC.

This clonotype appeared a single time. The rearrangement uses TRBV12-3 or TRBV12-4 and TRBJ2-7, with no clear D. This CDR3 has 13 amino acids. Between the trimmed V and J ends, which lost 7 bases and 6 bases, there was a span of 16 bases. In DNA form, the CDR3 reads TGTGCCAGCAACTACGGAATAGTTGGCGAGCAGTACTTC. Amino acid sequence: CASNYGIVGEQYF.

This clonotype was counted a single time. J is TRBJ2-5 and V is TRBV29-1; 8 nucleotides align to TRBD1. Germline loops: CDR1 SQVTM, CDR2 ANQGSEA. The CDR3 runs to 13 residues. Germline trimming cut 0 bases from V and 4 bases from J; bases unmatched to any gene: 1. The CDR3 loop reads CSVEDRGRETQYF. CDR3 bases: TGCAGCGTTGAAGACAGGGGGCGAGAGACCCAGTACTTC. Together with reference TRBV29-1 and TRBJ2-5, the CDR3 gives the full variable domain: SAVISQKPSRDICQRGTSLTIQCQVDSQVTMMFWYRQQPGQSLTLIATANQGSEATYESGFVIDKFPISRPNLTFSTLTVSNMSPEDSSIYLCSVEDRGRETQYFGPGTRLLVL.

The chain uses TRBV6-5 and TRBJ2-7; 7 bases line up with TRBD2. Germline V lookup: CDR1 MNHEY, CDR2 SVGAGI. There are 13 residues in the CDR3. Losses at the gene ends were 4 bases for V and 4 bases for J; bases not matched to a gene: 4. In DNA form, the CDR3 reads TGTGCCAGCAGTTGCTCGGGGGGTTACGAGCAGTACTTC. Protein: CASSCSGGYEQYF.

A word on this clonotype: One end of the junction fails to match germline, which may point to a read error. The rearrangement joins TRBV28 to TRBJ2-5, with 8 bases that match TRBD2. CDR1 and CDR2 from the germline V gene are MDHEN and SYDVKM. The CDR3 runs 17 residues. The CDR3, as DNA: TGTGCCGGCAGTCTACTTGTCGGTAGCGGGATGATTGAGACCCAGAACTTC. Residues: CAGSLLVGSGMIETQNF.

Concerning this clonotype: Germline and junction disagree at one end, which may indicate a read error. The V call is TRBV6-1, the J call TRBJ2-1, with 9 bases that match TRBD1. Germline V gene data show CDR1 as MNHNS and CDR2 as SASEGT. The CDR3 is 14 amino acids. The CDR3 bases are TGTGTCAGCAGGGACAGGGTGTCCTACAATGAGCAGTTCTTC. Amino acids: CVSRDRVSYNEQFF.

Comments on this clonotype: At one end, the junction sequence differs from germline, possibly due to a read error. V usage is TRBV4-3 and J usage is TRBJ2-7, with 7 positions matching TRBD2. CDR3 size: 15 residues. The germline V gene encodes CDR1 LGHNA and CDR2 YSLEER. CDR3 in amino acids: CASIQELSGGHEQYF. Written as DNA, the CDR3 is TGCGCCAGCATCCAAGAGCTATCGGGAGGTCACGAGCAGTACTTC.

This chain uses TRBV6-2 or TRBV6-3 with TRBJ2-7; 9 bases fit TRBD2. V was pared by 2 bases and J by 3 bases, with 5 bases of the junction left unmatched. CDR3 length: 15 amino acids. Germline V gene lookup returns CDR1 MNHEY and CDR2 SVGEGT. DNA of the CDR3: TGTGCCAGCAGTTACCCCCCTAGCGGGAACTACGAGCAGTACTTC. Translated: CASSYPPSGNYEQYF.

Concerning this clonotype itself: The junction does not match germline at one end; this may be a read error. This chain connects TRBV5-5 to TRBJ2-5; TRBD2 is a possible D gene (5 bases). The CDR3 is 15 residues long. Germline V CDR1 and CDR2: SGHKS, YYEKEE (reference sequence). Written as DNA, the CDR3 is TGTGCCAGCAGCTTGGCCGGGCACCGATGGGAGACCCGGTACTTC. Translated: CASSLAGHRWETRYF.

Comments on this clonotype: A read error may produce the germline difference seen at one junction end. The chain employs TRBV7-9 and TRBJ2-5; D may correspond to TRBD1 or TRBD2 (7 bases each). This CDR3 region has 14 residues. Looked up from germline, CDR1 is SEHNR and CDR2 is FQNEAQ (reference sequence). The CDR3 is CVSGDSGIQETQYF. For the CDR3, the DNA is TGTGTCAGCGGGGACAGCGGAATACAAGAGACCCAGTACTTC.

Concerning this clonotype: A read error may produce the germline difference seen at one junction end. J is TRBJ2-7 and V is TRBV7-9; tentatively, D is TRBD2 (5 bases). The CDR3 runs to 17 residues. Germline V lookup: CDR1 SEHNR, CDR2 FQNEAQ (reference sequence). CDR3: CTSSLWGDQRPRYEQYF. CDR3 nucleotide sequence: TGTACCAGCAGCTTATGGGGAGATCAGCGCCCCCGATACGAGCAGTACTTC.

This clonotype has just a few counts. This may be a read error: a much more frequent sequence differs by one nucleotide. This sequence joins TRBV4-1 and TRBJ1-3; 7 nucleotides match TRBD1. Germline CDR1 and CDR2: MGHRA and YSYEKL. V lost 1 base and J lost 2; bases outside the gene matches: 14. The CDR3 is 19 amino acids. CDR3 nucleotide sequence: TGCGCCAGCAGCCAAGCGGGGACAGTGGGTCCGGGCCCTGGAAACACCATATATTTT. It is translated as CASSQAGTVGPGPGNTIYF.

This clonotype was observed a handful of times. This is likely a read error, given that the CDR3 carries no conserved phenylalanine or tryptophan at its end. V is TRBV29-1 and J is TRBJ2-1; D is undetermined. The CDR3 totals 10 residues. Looked up from germline, CDR1 is SQVTM and CDR2 is ANQGSEA. V lost 7 bases, J lost 7 bases, and 8 bases lay in between. CDR3 coding DNA: TGCAGCGCACGACGTAATGAGCAGTTCCTC. Translating gives CSARRNEQFL.

This clonotype was recorded a few times. A much larger clone lies one base from this, so it may be a read error. V gene TRBV9 combines with J gene TRBJ2-3; D remains ambiguous. Germline V lookup: CDR1 SGDLS, CDR2 YYNGEE. V dropped 2 bases and J dropped 6 bases, with 16 bases sitting between them. CDR3 length equals 15 residues. The CDR3 DNA reads as TGTGCCAGCAGCGTTTTAGCAGGTCCTGGCGATACGCAGTATTTT. This translates into CASSVLAGPGDTQYF. Combining the CDR3 with reference TRBV9 and TRBJ2-3 gives the whole variable domain DSGVTQTPKHLITATGQRVTLRCSPRSGDLSVYWYQQSLDQGLQFLIQYYNGEERAKGNILERFSAQQFPDLHSELNLSSLELGDSALYFCASSVLAGPGDTQYFGPGTRLTVL.

On this clonotype itself: A much larger clone differs from this one at a single base, so this may be a read error. The J gene is TRBJ2-1, the V gene TRBV7-9; a possible D gene is TRBD2 (6 bases). The CDR3 is made up of 11 amino acids. Germline-derived CDR1 and CDR2 are SEHNR and FQNEAQ (reference sequence). This CDR3 is CANSLASEQFF. The CDR3 region has the DNA TGTGCCAACAGCCTAGCGAGCGAGCAGTTCTTC.

With regard to this clonotype: Relative to the germline gene, one junction end is altered; a read error may explain this. This chain connects TRBV4-1 to TRBJ2-3, with 11 bases fitting TRBD1. Germline assignment: CDR1 MGHRA and CDR2 YSYEKL. The CDR3 contains 15 residues. The chain's CDR3 is CASSQAGTGGDRQYF. The CDR3 nucleotides are TGTGCCAGCAGCCAAGCCGGGACAGGGGGGGATAGGCAGTATTTT.

Regarding this clonotype: This may stem from a read error, because a much larger clone lies one nucleotide away. V usage is TRBV28 and J usage is TRBJ2-2, with a tentative D call TRBD1 (5 bases). The V end lost 3 bases, the J end lost 5 bases, and 16 bases lay between the germline ends. Germline V gene data show CDR1 as MDHEN and CDR2 as SYDVKM. The length of the CDR3 is 16 residues. The chain's CDR3 is CASSFPQGYSTGELFF. The CDR3 nucleotides read TGTGCCAGCAGTTTTCCTCAGGGATACTCAACCGGGGAGCTGTTTTTT. The full variable domain, in which reference TRBV28 and TRBJ2-2 provide the parts outside the CDR3, is DVKVTQSSRYLVKRTGEKVFLECVQDMDHENMFWYRQDPGLGLRLIYFSYDVKMKEKGDIPEGYSVSREKKERFSLILESASTNQTSMYLCASSFPQGYSTGELFFGEGSRLTVL.

This chain joins TRBV10-3 and TRBJ2-5, with a weak D call TRBD2 (5 bases). Germline loops: CDR1 ENHRY, CDR2 SYGVKD. This CDR3 spans 11 amino acids. Deletions cut 10 bases from V and 4 bases from J, with 10 bases between. The CDR3 loop is CANSSGETQYF. CDR3 DNA: TGTGCCAACTCGAGCGGAGAGACCCAGTACTTC.

This clonotype came up many times. This chain links TRBV6-5 with TRBJ2-1; D is uncertain. This CDR3 spans 13 amino acids. V was shortened by 4 bases and J by 4 bases, with 8 bases between the two germline ends. From germline, CDR1 is MNHEY and CDR2 SVGAGI. The chain's CDR3 is CASSSGPYNEQFF. The DNA for the CDR3 is TGTGCCAGCAGTTCCGGCCCTTACAATGAGCAGTTCTTC.

The sample holds a few counts of this clonotype. The junction departs from the called germline gene at one end, perhaps through a read error. The rearrangement joins TRBV28 to TRBJ1-5; no firm D call. The CDR3 contains 12 residues. The germline gives CDR1 MDHEN, CDR2 SYDVKM. The CDR3 DNA follows: TGTGCCAGCAGTTTCGGCGGTCAGCCTCAGCATTTT. It translates to CASSFGGQPQHF.

The chain uses TRBV6-1 and TRBJ1-6, with D unclear. Per germline, CDR1 MNHNS and CDR2 SASEGT. The CDR3 contains 14 residues. CDR3 bases: TGTGTCAGGAGTGAATCTTACAGAGGGTCACCCCTCCACTTT. Translation gives CVRSESYRGSPLHF.

With respect to this clonotype: A much larger clonotype is one base distant, so this may be a read error. This chain links TRBV28 with TRBJ1-4; D is undetermined. The CDR3 contains 13 residues. V lost 6 bases and J 4 bases, leaving 9 bases between the germline ends. Germline V lookup: CDR1 MDHEN, CDR2 SYDVKM. The chain's CDR3 is CASSHQVNEKLFF. The CDR3 nucleotides read TGTGCCAGCAGCCACCAGGTTAATGAAAAACTGTTTTTT.

On this clonotype: The junction and the germline gene differ at one end; a read error may be behind it. The J gene is TRBJ2-7, the V gene TRBV6-1, with 10 bases identical to TRBD1. The CDR3 is 15 residues long. The germline CDR1 and CDR2 sequences are MNHNS and SASEGT. CDR3 bases: TGTGCCAGCAGTCGTACAACGACAGGGGGCATTAAGCTGTACTTT. Amino acids: CASSRTTTGGIKLYF.

As regards this clonotype: A read error is possible here, since a much larger clone lies one base away. The V call is TRBV7-9, the J call TRBJ1-4; maybe TRBD1 (5 bases). CDR3 length equals 13 residues. Germline V gene sequence: CDR1 SEHNR, CDR2 FQNEAQ (reference sequence). V was trimmed by 4 bases and J by 7 bases, leaving 10 bases between them. The CDR3 DNA reads as TGTGCCAGCAGCTCAATGGGGACTGAAAAACTGTTTTTT. This sequence encodes CASSSMGTEKLFF.